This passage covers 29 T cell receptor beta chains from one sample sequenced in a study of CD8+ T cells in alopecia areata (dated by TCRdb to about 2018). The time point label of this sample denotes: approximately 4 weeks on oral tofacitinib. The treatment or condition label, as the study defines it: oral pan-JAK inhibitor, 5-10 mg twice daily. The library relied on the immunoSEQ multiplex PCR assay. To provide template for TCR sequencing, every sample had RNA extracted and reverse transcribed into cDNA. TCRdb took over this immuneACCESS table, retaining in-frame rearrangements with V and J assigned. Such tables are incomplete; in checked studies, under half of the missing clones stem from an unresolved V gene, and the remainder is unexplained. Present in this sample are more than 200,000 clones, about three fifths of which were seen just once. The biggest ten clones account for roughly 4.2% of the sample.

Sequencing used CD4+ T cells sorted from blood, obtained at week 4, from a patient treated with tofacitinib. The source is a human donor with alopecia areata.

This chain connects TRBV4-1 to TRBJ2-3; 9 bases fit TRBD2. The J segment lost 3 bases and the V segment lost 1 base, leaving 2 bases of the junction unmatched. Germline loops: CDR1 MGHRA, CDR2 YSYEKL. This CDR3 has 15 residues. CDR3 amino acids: CASSQGREGTDTQYF. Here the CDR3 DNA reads TGCGCCAGCAGCCAAGGGCGGGAGGGAACAGATACGCAGTATTTT.

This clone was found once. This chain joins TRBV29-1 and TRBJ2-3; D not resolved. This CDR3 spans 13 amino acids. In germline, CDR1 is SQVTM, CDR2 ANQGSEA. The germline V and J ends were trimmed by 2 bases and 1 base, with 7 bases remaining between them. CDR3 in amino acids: CSVEISGTDTQYF. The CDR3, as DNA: TGCAGCGTTGAAATCAGCGGCACAGATACGCAGTATTTT.

CDR3 loop: CAWRGAQGMTEKLFF. CDR3 DNA: TGTGCCTGGAGAGGTGCACAGGGGATGACTGAAAAACTGTTTTTT. The chain joins TRBV30 to TRBJ1-4, with 7 nucleotides matching TRBD1. This CDR3 is built from 15 residues. Germline values: CDR1 GTSNPN, CDR2 SVGIG (reference sequence). Trimming cost V 3 bases and J 7 bases; bases outside gene matches: 11. The whole variable domain, remainder taken from reference TRBV30 and TRBJ1-4, is SQTIHQWPATLVQPVGSPLSLECTVEGTSNPNLYWYRQAAGRGLQLLFYSVGIGQISSEVPQNLSASRPQDRQFILSSKKLLLSDSGFYLCAWRGAQGMTEKLFFGSGTQLSVL.

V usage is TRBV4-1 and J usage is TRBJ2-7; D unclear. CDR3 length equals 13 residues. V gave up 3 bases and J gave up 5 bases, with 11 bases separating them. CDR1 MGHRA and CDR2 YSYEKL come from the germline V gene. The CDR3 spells CASSQRVVNEQYF. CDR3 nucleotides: TGCGCCAGCAGCCAGCGTGTGGTTAACGAGCAGTACTTC.

The CDR3 DNA sequence: TGTGCCAGCAGCTTGGGGACCCCTGGAGATACGCAGTATTTT. It codes for CASSLGTPGDTQYF. J is TRBJ2-3 and V is TRBV7-2, with D perhaps TRBD1 or TRBD2 (5 bases each). The length of the CDR3 is 14 residues. With 3 bases removed from V and 5 bases from J, the gap between germline ends came to 12 bases. Germline V CDR1 and CDR2: SGHTA, FQGNSA. Using reference TRBV7-2 and TRBJ2-3 for the parts outside the CDR3, the full variable domain is GAGVSQSPSNKVTEKGKDVELRCDPISGHTALYWYRQSLGQGLEFLIYFQGNSAPDKSGLPSDRFSAERTGGSVSTLTIQRTQQEDSAVYLCASSLGTPGDTQYFGPGTRLTVL.

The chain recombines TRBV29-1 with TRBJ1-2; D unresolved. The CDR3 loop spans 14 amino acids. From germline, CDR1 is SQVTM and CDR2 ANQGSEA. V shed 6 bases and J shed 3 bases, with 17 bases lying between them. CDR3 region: CSVMTADSDYGYTF. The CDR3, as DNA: TGCAGCGTGATGACCGCGGACTCCGACTATGGCTACACCTTC.

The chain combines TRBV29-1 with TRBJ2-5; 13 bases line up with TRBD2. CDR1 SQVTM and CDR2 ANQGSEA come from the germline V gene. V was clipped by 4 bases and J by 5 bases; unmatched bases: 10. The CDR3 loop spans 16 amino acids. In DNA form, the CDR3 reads TGCAGCGTTGTGTACGGACTAGCGGGGGCAGGGGAGACCCAGTACTTC. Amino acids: CSVVYGLAGAGETQYF.

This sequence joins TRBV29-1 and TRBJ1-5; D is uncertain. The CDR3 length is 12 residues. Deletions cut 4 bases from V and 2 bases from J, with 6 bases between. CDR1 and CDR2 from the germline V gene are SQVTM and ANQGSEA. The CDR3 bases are TGCAGCGTTGTCGCCGGCAATCAGCCCCAGCATTTT. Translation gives CSVVAGNQPQHF.

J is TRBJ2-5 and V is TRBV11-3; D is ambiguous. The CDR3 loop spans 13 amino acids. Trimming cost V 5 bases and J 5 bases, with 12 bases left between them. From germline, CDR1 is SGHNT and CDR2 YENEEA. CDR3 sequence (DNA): TGTGCCAGCAGCGTTGGTATGAGGGAGACCCAGTACTTC. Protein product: CASSVGMRETQYF.

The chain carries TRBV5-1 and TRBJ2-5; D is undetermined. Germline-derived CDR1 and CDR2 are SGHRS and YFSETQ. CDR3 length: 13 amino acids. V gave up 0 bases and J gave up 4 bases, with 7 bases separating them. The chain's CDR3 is CASSLGPRETQYF. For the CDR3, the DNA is TGCGCCAGCAGCTTGGGACCTAGAGAGACCCAGTACTTC.

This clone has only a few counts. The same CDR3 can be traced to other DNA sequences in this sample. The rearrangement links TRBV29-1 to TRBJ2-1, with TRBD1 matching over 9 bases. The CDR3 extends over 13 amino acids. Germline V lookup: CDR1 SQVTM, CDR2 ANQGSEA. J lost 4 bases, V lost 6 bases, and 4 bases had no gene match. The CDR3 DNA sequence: TGCAGCGTAACCGGGACAGGGTACAATGAGCAGTTCTTC. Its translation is CSVTGTGYNEQFF.

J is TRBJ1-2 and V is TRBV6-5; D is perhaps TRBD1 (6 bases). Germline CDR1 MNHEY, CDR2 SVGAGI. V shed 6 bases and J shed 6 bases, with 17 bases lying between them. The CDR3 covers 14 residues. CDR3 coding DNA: TGTGCCAGCAGCCTTCCGGGACACCCCAATGGCTACACCTTC. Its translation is CASSLPGHPNGYTF.

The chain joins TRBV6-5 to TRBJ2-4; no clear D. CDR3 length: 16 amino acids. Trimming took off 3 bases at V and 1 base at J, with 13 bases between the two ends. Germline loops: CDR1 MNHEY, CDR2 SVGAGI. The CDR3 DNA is TGTGCCAGCAGTTATAGAATGCGCAGTGCCAAAAACATTCAGTACTTC. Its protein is CASSYRMRSAKNIQYF.

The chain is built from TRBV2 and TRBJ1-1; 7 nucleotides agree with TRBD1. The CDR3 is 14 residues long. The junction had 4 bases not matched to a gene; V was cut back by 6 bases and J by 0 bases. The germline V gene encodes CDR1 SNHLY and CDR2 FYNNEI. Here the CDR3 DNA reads TGTGCCAGCAGGAGGGACAGCATGAACACTGAAGCTTTCTTT. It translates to CASRRDSMNTEAFF. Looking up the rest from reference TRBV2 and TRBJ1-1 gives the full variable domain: EPEVTQTPSHQVTQMGQEVILRCVPISNHLYFYWYRQILGQKVEFLVSFYNNEISEKSEIFDDQFSVERPDGSNFTLKIRSTKLEDSAMYFCASRRDSMNTEAFFGQGTRLTVV.

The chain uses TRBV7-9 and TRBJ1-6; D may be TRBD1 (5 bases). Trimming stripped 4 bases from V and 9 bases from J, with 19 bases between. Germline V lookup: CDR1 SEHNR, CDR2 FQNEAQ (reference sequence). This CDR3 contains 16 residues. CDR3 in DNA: TGTGCCAGCAGCTCCGGCGTAGGGGAACGGGGTTCACCCCTCCACTTT. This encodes CASSSGVGERGSPLHF.

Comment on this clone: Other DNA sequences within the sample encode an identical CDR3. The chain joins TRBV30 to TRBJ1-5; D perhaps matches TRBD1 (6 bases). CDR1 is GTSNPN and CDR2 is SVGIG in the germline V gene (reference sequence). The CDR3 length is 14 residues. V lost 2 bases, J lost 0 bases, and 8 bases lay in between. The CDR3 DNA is TGTGCCTGGAGTAGGGGGGGTAGCAATCAGCCCCAGCATTTT. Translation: CAWSRGGSNQPQHF.

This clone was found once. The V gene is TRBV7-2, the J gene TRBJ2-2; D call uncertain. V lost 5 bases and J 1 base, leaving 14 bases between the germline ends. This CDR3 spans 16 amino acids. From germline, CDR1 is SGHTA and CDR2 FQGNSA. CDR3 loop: CASSPRGIKNTGELFF. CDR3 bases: TGTGCCAGCAGCCCCCGCGGCATCAAGAACACCGGGGAGCTGTTTTTT. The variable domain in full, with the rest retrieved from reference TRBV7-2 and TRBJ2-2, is GAGVSQSPSNKVTEKGKDVELRCDPISGHTALYWYRQSLGQGLEFLIYFQGNSAPDKSGLPSDRFSAERTGGSVSTLTIQRTQQEDSAVYLCASSPRGIKNTGELFFGEGSRLTVL.

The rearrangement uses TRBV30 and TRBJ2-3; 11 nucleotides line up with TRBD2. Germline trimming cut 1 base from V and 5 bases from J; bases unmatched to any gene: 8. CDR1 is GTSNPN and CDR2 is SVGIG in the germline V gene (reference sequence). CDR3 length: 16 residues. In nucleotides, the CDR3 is TGTGCCTGGAGTGCCTTAGCGGGGGGGCCGATAGATACGCAGTATTTT. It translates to CAWSALAGGPIDTQYF.

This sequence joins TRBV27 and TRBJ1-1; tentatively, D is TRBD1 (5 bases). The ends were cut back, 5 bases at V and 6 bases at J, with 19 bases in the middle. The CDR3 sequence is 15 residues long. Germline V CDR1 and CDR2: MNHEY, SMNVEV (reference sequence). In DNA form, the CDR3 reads TGTGCCAGCAGTGCGCGGGGCCGAACCCTCTCTGAAGCTTTCTTT. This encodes CASSARGRTLSEAFF.

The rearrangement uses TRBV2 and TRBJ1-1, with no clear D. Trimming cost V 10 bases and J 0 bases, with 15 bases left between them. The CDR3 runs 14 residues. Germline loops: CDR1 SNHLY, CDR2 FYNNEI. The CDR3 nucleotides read TGTGCCACCAATAGTTTGTCAGTGAACACTGAAGCTTTCTTT. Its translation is CATNSLSVNTEAFF.

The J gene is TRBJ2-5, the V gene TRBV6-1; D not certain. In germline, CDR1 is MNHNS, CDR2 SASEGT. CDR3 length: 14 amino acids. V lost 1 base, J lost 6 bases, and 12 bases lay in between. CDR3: CASSEDWVAKTQYF. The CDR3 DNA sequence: TGTGCCAGCAGTGAAGATTGGGTGGCCAAGACCCAGTACTTC.

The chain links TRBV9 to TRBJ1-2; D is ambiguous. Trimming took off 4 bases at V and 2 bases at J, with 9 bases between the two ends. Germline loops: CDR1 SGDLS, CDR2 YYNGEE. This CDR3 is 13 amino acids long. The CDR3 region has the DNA TGTGCCAGCAGCCCCGAGGGAAACTATGGCTACACCTTC. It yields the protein CASSPEGNYGYTF. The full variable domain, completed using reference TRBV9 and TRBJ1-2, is DSGVTQTPKHLITATGQRVTLRCSPRSGDLSVYWYQQSLDQGLQFLIQYYNGEERAKGNILERFSAQQFPDLHSELNLSSLELGDSALYFCASSPEGNYGYTFGSGTRLTVV.

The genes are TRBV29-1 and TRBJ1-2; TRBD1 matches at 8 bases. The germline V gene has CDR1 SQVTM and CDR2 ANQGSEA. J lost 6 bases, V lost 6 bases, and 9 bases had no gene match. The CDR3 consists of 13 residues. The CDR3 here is CSVTGAQSNGYTF. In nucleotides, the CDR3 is TGCAGCGTGACAGGGGCCCAATCTAATGGCTACACCTTC. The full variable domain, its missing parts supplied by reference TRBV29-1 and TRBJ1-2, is SAVISQKPSRDICQRGTSLTIQCQVDSQVTMMFWYRQQPGQSLTLIATANQGSEATYESGFVIDKFPISRPNLTFSTLTVSNMSPEDSSIYLCSVTGAQSNGYTFGSGTRLTVV.

DNA for the CDR3: TGTGCCAGCAGCCCCCCCGCTGGAAACGAGCAGTACTTC. Protein sequence: CASSPPAGNEQYF. V gene TRBV7-3 combines with J gene TRBJ2-7; D gene ambiguous. The CDR3 has 13 amino acids. V dropped 5 bases and J dropped 5 bases, with 13 bases sitting between them. Germline V lookup: CDR1 SGHTA, CDR2 FQGTGA.

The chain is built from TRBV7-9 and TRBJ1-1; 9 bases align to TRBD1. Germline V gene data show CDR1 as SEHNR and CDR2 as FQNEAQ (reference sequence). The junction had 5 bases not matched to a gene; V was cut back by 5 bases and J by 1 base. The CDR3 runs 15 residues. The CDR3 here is CASSPGTGKNTEAFF. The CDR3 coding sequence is TGTGCCAGCAGCCCGGGGACAGGGAAGAACACTGAAGCTTTCTTT.

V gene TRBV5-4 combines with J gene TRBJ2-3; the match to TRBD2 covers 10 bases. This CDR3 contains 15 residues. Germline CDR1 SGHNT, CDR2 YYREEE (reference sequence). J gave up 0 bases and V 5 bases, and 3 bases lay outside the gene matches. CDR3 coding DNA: TGTGCCAGCAGGAAGACTAGCGGGAGCACAGATACGCAGTATTTT. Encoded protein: CASRKTSGSTDTQYF.

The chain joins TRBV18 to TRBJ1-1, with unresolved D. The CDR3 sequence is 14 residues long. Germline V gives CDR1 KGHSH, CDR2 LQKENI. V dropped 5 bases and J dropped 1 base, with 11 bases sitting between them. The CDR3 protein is CASSSGITNTEAFF. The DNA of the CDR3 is TGTGCCAGCTCATCTGGGATAACGAACACTGAAGCTTTCTTT.

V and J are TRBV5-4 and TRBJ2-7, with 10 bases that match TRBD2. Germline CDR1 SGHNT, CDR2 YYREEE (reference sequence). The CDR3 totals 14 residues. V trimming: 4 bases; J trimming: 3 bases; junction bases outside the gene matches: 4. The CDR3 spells CASSRGLANYEQYF. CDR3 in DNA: TGTGCCAGCAGCCGGGGACTAGCGAACTACGAGCAGTACTTC.

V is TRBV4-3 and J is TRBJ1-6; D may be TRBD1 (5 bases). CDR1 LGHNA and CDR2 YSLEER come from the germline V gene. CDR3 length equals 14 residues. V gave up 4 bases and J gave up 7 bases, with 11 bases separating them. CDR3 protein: CASSLLAGNSPLHF. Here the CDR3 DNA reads TGCGCCAGCAGCCTCCTCGCAGGGAATTCACCCCTCCACTTT.